The TCR beta chain described here comes from a study of early T cells in non-severe SARS-CoV-2 infection. Findings and caveats of the study: Private and CD4 specificities were missed by VDJdb matching, skewed to anti-spike CD8.

In its sample, this clonotype was seen a few times. What it recognizes is unknown. There are 16 residues in the CDR3. V was cut by 5 bases and J by 2 bases, with 16 bases left in between. In germline, CDR1 is SGHVS, CDR2 FNYEAQ. Each CDR3 protein is one row after TCRdb ran MiXCR on the 5' RACE reads. In the table there are 55,000 to 65,000 distinct CDR3 sequences, 8.5% to 10% of which are singletons. This receptor was identified in an adult who was a healthcare worker with PCR-confirmed SARS-CoV-2 infection or an uninfected control (not recorded which). Sample: whole blood. This rearrangement joins TRBV7-6 to TRBJ2-1; weak D call: TRBD2 (5 bases). CDR3 bases: TGTGCCAGCAGCCGTGAGGGAGCGACCACCTACAATGAGCAGTTCTTC. As protein: CASSREGATTYNEQFF.